This T cell receptor beta chain was sequenced in a study of cytomegalovirus exposure and HLA in healthy donors. Study conclusions and caveats: Data from an earlier analysis indicated that most TCR beta V segments were productive either about 90% or about 30% of the time. In all likelihood, a cluster of highly shared sequence variants was a sequencing artifact. A later analysis found most CMV-associated TCR beta chains apparently HLA-restricted.

As for this clone: Its target is unknown.

The ends lost 5 bases at V and 3 bases at J; junction bases unmatched: 7. The CDR3 totals 15 residues. Germline V gene sequence: CDR1 LGHNA, CDR2 YNFKEQ. Vbeta (60) and Jbeta (13) primers were used in the PCR. TCRdb's copy holds only in-frame clones and misses some; the assay was immunoSEQ multiplex PCR. The repertoire has 200,000 to 250,000 clones, 80% to 85% of them found once; the top ten carry roughly 0.7%. The sample comprised PBMCs. This sequence originates from a boy younger than 10 in good health and CMV-seronegative. The V call is TRBV4-2, the J call TRBJ2-1; 7 bases line up with TRBD2. This chain's CDR3 is CASSSSAGDYNEQFF. In DNA form, the CDR3 reads TGTGCCAGCAGCTCCTCGGCGGGAGACTACAATGAGCAGTTCTTC.